The 19 T cell receptor beta chains listed next were all sequenced from one sample in a study of human T cells and chemical hapten exposure. TCRdb used MiXCR to reprocess the 5' RACE reads, holding one entry per CDR3 protein. The sample shows roughly 110,000 distinct CDR3 sequences, 15% to 20% of them seen only once. The authors extracted total RNA from unfractionated whole blood. The receptors here all came from a human donor in good health.

This clonotype came up a few times. The CDR3 loop reads CASSLGGQGYF. CDR3 nucleotides: TGTGCCAGCAGCTTAGGGGGACAGGGTTACTTC. J is TRBJ2-7 and V is TRBV11-2, with 9 bases identical to TRBD1. The germline V gene has CDR1 SGHAT and CDR2 FQNNGV. The CDR3 totals 11 residues. J gave up 13 bases and V 1 base, and 2 bases lay outside the gene matches. The full variable domain, with the rest looked up from reference TRBV11-2 and TRBJ2-7, is EAGVAQSPRYKIIEKRQSVAFWCNPISGHATLYWYQQILGQGPKLLIQFQNNGVVDDSQLPKDRFSAERLKGVDSTLKIQPAKLEDSAVYLCASSLGGQGYFGPGTRLTVT.

This clonotype has a handful of counts. The chain has TRBV7-6 and TRBJ2-5; the match to TRBD2 covers 9 bases. Germline values: CDR1 SGHVS, CDR2 FNYEAQ. The CDR3 loop spans 14 amino acids. J gave up 1 base and V 6 bases, and 3 bases lay outside the gene matches. This CDR3 reads CASRSGGFQETQYF. As DNA, the CDR3 is TGTGCCAGCAGGAGCGGGGGGTTCCAAGAGACCCAGTACTTC.

A few counts support this clonotype. The chain links TRBV11-2 to TRBJ2-7; 10 bases line up with TRBD1. Germline values: CDR1 SGHAT, CDR2 FQNNGV. The CDR3 loop spans 13 amino acids. V lost 4 bases and J lost 4; bases outside the gene matches: 1. CDR3 in DNA: TGTGCCAGCAGCTCGGGACAGGGGTACGAGCAGTACTTC. Its protein product is CASSSGQGYEQYF.

This rearrangement joins TRBV6-5 to TRBJ1-6; D uncertain. The CDR3 extends over 17 amino acids. Germline lookup yields CDR1 MNHEY and CDR2 SVGAGI. V shed 0 bases and J shed 11 bases, with 20 bases lying between them. The CDR3 DNA follows: TGTGCCAGCAGTTACTCGATCCTTGCTACTCCTTACCCACCCCTCCACTTT. This translates into CASSYSILATPYPPLHF.

This clonotype was found many times. V is TRBV12-3 or TRBV12-4 and J is TRBJ1-1; possibly TRBD1 for D (5 bases). CDR3 length: 12 residues. The V end lost 4 bases, the J end lost 6 bases, and 9 bases lay between the germline ends. CDR3 in amino acids: CASSSIRAEAFF. The CDR3 region has the DNA TGTGCCAGCAGTTCCATCAGGGCTGAAGCTTTCTTT.

The chain links TRBV30 to TRBJ2-7; 8 bases are shared with TRBD1. V trimming: 2 bases; J trimming: 3 bases; junction bases outside the gene matches: 3. Germline V gene data show CDR1 as GTSNPN and CDR2 as SVGIG (reference sequence). The CDR3 contains 13 residues. CDR3 nucleotides: TGTGCCTGGAGTCCGGACAGGGACTACGAGCAGTACTTC. It codes for CAWSPDRDYEQYF.

This clonotype appeared a few times. This chain links TRBV4-1 with TRBJ1-2; 7 nucleotides line up with TRBD1. V gave up 7 bases and J gave up 6 bases; unmatched junction bases: 11. The germline gives CDR1 MGHRA, CDR2 YSYEKL. The CDR3 spans 14 residues. CDR3 nucleotide sequence: TGCGCCAGCACCCCAATAAGGGGGCGGGATGGCTACACCTTC. It is translated as CASTPIRGRDGYTF.

The V and J genes are TRBV12-3 or TRBV12-4 and TRBJ1-2; no clear D gene. V dropped 5 bases and J dropped 5 bases, with 12 bases sitting between them. This CDR3 is built from 13 residues. The DNA for the CDR3 is TGTGCCAGCAGTGAGGCACCGGGTTATGGCTACACCTTC. Protein product: CASSEAPGYGYTF.

This clonotype has only a few counts. CDR3 sequence reads: CASSPSGGETQYF. CDR3 DNA sequence: TGTGCCAGCAGCCCGAGTGGGGGGGAGACCCAGTACTTC. This rearrangement joins TRBV7-9 to TRBJ2-5; D might be TRBD2 (6 bases). The CDR3 sequence is 13 residues long. The germline V and J ends were trimmed by 5 bases and 5 bases, with 12 bases remaining between them. Germline CDR1 SEHNR, CDR2 FQNEAQ (reference sequence).

The V gene is TRBV29-1, the J gene TRBJ2-7; the D is unclear. This CDR3 has 13 residues. Germline loops: CDR1 SQVTM, CDR2 ANQGSEA. V was clipped by 3 bases and J by 0 bases, with 9 bases between them. The CDR3 here is CSVDSGISYEQYF. CDR3 in DNA: TGCAGCGTTGATTCTGGGATCTCCTACGAGCAGTACTTC.

This clonotype was seen a handful of times. The chain recombines TRBV2 with TRBJ2-1; 11 positions match TRBD2. The CDR3 spans 15 residues. CDR1 SNHLY and CDR2 FYNNEI come from the germline V gene. The V segment lost 6 bases and the J segment 10 bases; nucleotides outside the gene matches: 11. CDR3 nucleotides: TGTGCCAGCAGCTCCGGACTAGCGGGTCTTGGGGAGCAGTTCTTC. Translated: CASSSGLAGLGEQFF.

This clonotype was counted many times. V gene TRBV4-1 combines with J gene TRBJ1-5; D is undetermined. This CDR3 contains 15 residues. The germline V gene has CDR1 MGHRA and CDR2 YSYEKL. V dropped 4 bases and J dropped 0 bases, with 10 bases sitting between them. CDR3 sequence (DNA): TGCGCCAGCAGCCCCCAAGACTTTAGCAATCAGCCCCAGCATTTT. Protein sequence: CASSPQDFSNQPQHF.

This clonotype was picked up many times. J is TRBJ2-7 and V is TRBV27; D gene ambiguous. V dropped 4 bases and J dropped 3 bases, with 13 bases sitting between them. Per germline, CDR1 MNHEY and CDR2 SMNVEV (reference sequence). There are 14 residues in the CDR3. Here the CDR3 reads CASSSTPKIYEQYF. Here the CDR3 DNA reads TGTGCCAGCAGTTCTACCCCTAAGATCTACGAGCAGTACTTC.

Details on this clonotype: At one end the junction does not follow the germline gene, possibly because of a read error. This rearrangement joins TRBV4-2 to TRBJ1-5; 10 nucleotides match TRBD1. The CDR3 covers 16 residues. Germline CDR1 and CDR2: LGHNA and YNFKEQ. CDR3 bases: TGTGACAGCAGCCAGCCCCTGACAGGGGGCGGCCAGCCCCAGCATTTT. Translating it yields CDSSQPLTGGGQPQHF.

The chain carries TRBV2 and TRBJ1-4; TRBD1 is a possible D gene (5 bases). The CDR3 runs to 15 residues. Germline CDR1 is SNHLY and CDR2 is FYNNEI. Deletions cut 3 bases from V and 7 bases from J, with 15 bases between. The CDR3 reads CASSDSQGRGEKLFF. The CDR3 nucleotides read TGTGCCAGCAGTGATTCCCAGGGCAGAGGTGAAAAACTGTTTTTT.

This clonotype was counted a few times. The V and J genes are TRBV18 and TRBJ1-4, with 9 bases matching TRBD1. The CDR3 loop spans 15 amino acids. V lost 3 bases and J lost 5; bases outside the gene matches: 4. Germline CDR1 KGHSH, CDR2 LQKENI. The CDR3, as DNA: TGTGCCAGCTCACCCCCGGGACAGGGAAATGAAAAACTGTTTTTT. It codes for CASSPPGQGNEKLFF.

The DNA of the CDR3 is TGTGCCAGCAGTTTATTGGGCACGATGACCGGGGAGACTAATGAAAAACTGTTTTTT. This codes for CASSLLGTMTGETNEKLFF. This chain links TRBV27 with TRBJ1-4, with D hard to call. Germline CDR1 and CDR2: MNHEY and SMNVEV (reference sequence). Trimming shortened V by 1 base and J by 2 bases, and 20 bases separated the two germline ends. This CDR3 comprises 19 residues. The full variable domain, with the rest looked up from reference TRBV27 and TRBJ1-4, is EAQVTQNPRYLITVTGKKLTVTCSQNMNHEYMSWYRQDPGLGLRQIYYSMNVEVTDKGDVPEGYKVSRKEKRNFPLILESPSPNQTSLYFCASSLLGTMTGETNEKLFFGSGTQLSVL.

The chain employs TRBV6-5 and TRBJ2-3, with 9 bases that match TRBD1. CDR3 length: 14 residues. Per the germline V gene, CDR1 is MNHEY and CDR2 is SVGAGI. Trimming took 5 bases from V and 5 from J; bases not matched to a gene: 5. The CDR3 spells CASSTQGAGDTQYF. CDR3 coding DNA: TGTGCCAGCAGTACACAGGGGGCAGGAGATACGCAGTATTTT.

The chain has TRBV20-1 and TRBJ1-6; D is unresolved. Germline V gene lookup returns CDR1 DFQATT and CDR2 SNEGSKA (reference sequence). The V and J ends lost 2 bases and 0 bases respectively, with 14 bases between them. This CDR3 comprises 17 residues. Here the CDR3 reads CSARPRRPSSYNSPLHF. The CDR3 DNA sequence: TGCAGTGCTAGACCACGGCGGCCCAGCTCCTATAATTCACCCCTCCACTTT.